The source of this TCR beta chain is a study of blood T cells in healthy people across ages. Study at large: Through template switching, about one barcoded beta molecule was captured per two T cells, as measured in model experiments. Study-level points and caveats: The study found TCR beta diversity correlated strongly with naive T cell percentage. Higher diversity and more naive CD4+ cells were features of long-lived donors, compared to aged donors. Age showed a roughly linear inverse relationship with TCR beta diversity per million T cells.

V lost 4 bases, J lost 6 bases, and 13 bases lay in between. The CDR3 contains 13 residues. Germline V gene sequence: CDR1 SGHDT, CDR2 YYEEEE. This clonotype was seen a handful of times. Its antigen remains unknown. It was with a sample-barcoded 5' primer and a J-beta primer mix that a second PCR of about 7 to 12 cycles was run. TCRdb re-called the 5' RACE reads with MiXCR, one entry per CDR3 protein. The sample holds 1.5 million to 2 million distinct CDR3 sequences, over 25% seen once. The chain combines TRBV5-6 with TRBJ1-2; D may be TRBD1 (5 bases). Sequenced input: blood. This sequence was found in a woman aged 25 to 39 in good health. Written as DNA, the CDR3 is TGTGCCAGCAGCCGCTGGTCAGGGCATGGCTACACCTTC. This sequence encodes CASSRWSGHGYTF.